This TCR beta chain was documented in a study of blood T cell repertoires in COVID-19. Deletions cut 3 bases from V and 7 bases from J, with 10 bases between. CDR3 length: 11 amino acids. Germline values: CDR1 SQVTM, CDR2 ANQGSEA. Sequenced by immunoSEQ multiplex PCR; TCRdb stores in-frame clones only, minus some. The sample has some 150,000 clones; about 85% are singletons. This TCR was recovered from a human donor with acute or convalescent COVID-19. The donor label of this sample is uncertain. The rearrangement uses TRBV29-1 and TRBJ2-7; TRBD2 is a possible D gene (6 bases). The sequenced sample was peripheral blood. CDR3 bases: TGCAGCGTTGATGCGGGGTGGGAGCAGTACTTC. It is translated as CSVDAGWEQYF.